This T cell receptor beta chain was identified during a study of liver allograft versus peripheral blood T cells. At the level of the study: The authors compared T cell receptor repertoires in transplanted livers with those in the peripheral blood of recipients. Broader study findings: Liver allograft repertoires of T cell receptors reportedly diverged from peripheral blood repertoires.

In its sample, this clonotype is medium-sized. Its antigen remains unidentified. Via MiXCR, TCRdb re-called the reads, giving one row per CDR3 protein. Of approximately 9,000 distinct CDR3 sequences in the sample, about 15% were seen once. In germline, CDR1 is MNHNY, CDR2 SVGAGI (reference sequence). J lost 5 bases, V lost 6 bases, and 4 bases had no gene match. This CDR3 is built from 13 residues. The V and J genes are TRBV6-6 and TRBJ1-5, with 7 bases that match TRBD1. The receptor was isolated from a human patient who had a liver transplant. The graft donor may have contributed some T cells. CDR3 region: CASRTGTDQPQHF. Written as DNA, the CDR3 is TGTGCCAGCAGGACAGGGACGGATCAGCCCCAGCATTTT.